These T cell receptor beta chains were read from a single sample in a study of Ad26.COV2.S vaccination and SARS-CoV-2 variants. Here immunoSEQ multiplex PCR was the method, and the copy in TCRdb shows in-frame clones only, minus some. Here the sample spans 350,000 to 450,000 clones, about 89% being singletons. Here the sequenced sample was peripheral blood, taken in a trial of Ad26.COV2.S vaccine versus placebo. These receptors came from a person between 18 and 65 years old who received the Ad26.COV2.S COVID-19 vaccine or a placebo. Both conserved end residues are part of each CDR3. The D gene is left open where the match is weak. Some rows have no size entry. The others give once, few or many, or a class for an expanded clone.

d_call: TRBD1
j_call: TRBJ1-2
v_call: TRBV11-3
clone_size: NA
cdr3_nt: TGTGCCAGCAGCTTATCGGGACAGGGGGCCTACTATGGCTACACCTTC
cdr3_aa: CASSLSGQGAYYGYTF

d_call: TRBD1
j_call: TRBJ2-3
v_call: TRBV28
clone_size: NA
cdr3_nt: TGTGCCAGCAGTTTGAGACAGGGCCCAGATACGCAGTATTTT
cdr3_aa: CASSLRQGPDTQYF

d_call: TRBD2
j_call: TRBJ2-1
v_call: TRBV9
clone_size: NA
cdr3_nt: TGTGCCAGCAGCGCCGGGACTAGCCAAGGTAATCGGTTCTTC
cdr3_aa: CASSAGTSQGNRFF

d_call: TRBD1
j_call: TRBJ2-7
v_call: TRBV5-1
clone_size: NA
cdr3_nt: TGCGCCAGCAGCCGGGACAGGGGTTCCTACGAGCAGTACTTC
cdr3_aa: CASSRDRGSYEQYF

d_call: TRBD1
j_call: TRBJ1-2
v_call: TRBV5-4
clone_size: NA
cdr3_nt: TGTGCCAGCAGCCCCCGGGACAGGGTTGGCTACACCTTC
cdr3_aa: CASSPRDRVGYTF

d_call: TRBD2
j_call: TRBJ2-1
v_call: TRBV6-5
clone_size: NA
cdr3_nt: TGTGCCAGCAGTACTAGCGGGAGTTACAATGAGCAGTTCTTC
cdr3_aa: CASSTSGSYNEQFF

d_call: NA
j_call: TRBJ1-1
v_call: TRBV19
clone_size: once
cdr3_nt: TGTGCCAGTAGTAGGGGGGGCGGGTTTCCAACCACTTTCTTT
cdr3_aa: CASSRGGGFPTTFF

d_call: NA
j_call: TRBJ2-1
v_call: TRBV12-5
clone_size: NA
cdr3_nt: TGTGCTAGTGTTTGGGGGGGCAGTTACAATGAGCAGTTCTTC
cdr3_aa: CASVWGGSYNEQFF

d_call: NA
j_call: TRBJ1-1
v_call: TRBV24-1
clone_size: NA
cdr3_nt: TGTGCCACCAGTGAATCACACAAGAACACTGAAGCTTTCTTT
cdr3_aa: CATSESHKNTEAFF

d_call: TRBD2
j_call: TRBJ2-7
v_call: TRBV6-8
clone_size: once
cdr3_nt: TGTGCCAGCAGTCCTAACCTGACTAGCGGTTCCTACGAGCAGTACTTC
cdr3_aa: CASSPNLTSGSYEQYF

d_call: NA
j_call: TRBJ1-1
v_call: TRBV21-1
clone_size: NA
cdr3_nt: TGTGCCAGCAGCAAAGTGGGCCTAGAGGGCCCTGAAGCTTTCTTT
cdr3_aa: CASSKVGLEGPEAFF

d_call: TRBD2
j_call: TRBJ2-3
v_call: TRBV9
clone_size: few
cdr3_nt: TGTGCCAGCAGCGTAGGGGATAGCGGGAGAAGGGATACGCAGTATTTT
cdr3_aa: CASSVGDSGRRDTQYF

d_call: NA
j_call: TRBJ1-1
v_call: TRBV28
clone_size: once
cdr3_nt: TGTGCCAGCAGTCTGGGGCTGAGGGCTTTCTTT
cdr3_aa: CASSLGLRAFF

d_call: NA
j_call: TRBJ2-2
v_call: TRBV11-3
clone_size: NA
cdr3_nt: TGTGCCAGCAGTTCGCCGGGACACCTCACCGGGGAGCTGTTTTTT
cdr3_aa: CASSSPGHLTGELFF

d_call: TRBD1
j_call: TRBJ1-4
v_call: TRBV3-1/TRBV3-2
clone_size: NA
cdr3_nt: TGTGCCAGCAGCCGTGGACAGGGGGCCCGTCTGTTTTTT
cdr3_aa: CASSRGQGARLFF

d_call: NA
j_call: TRBJ1-1
v_call: TRBV10-1
clone_size: NA
cdr3_nt: TGCGCCAGCAGTGCGGAACCGAACACTGAAGCTTTCTTT
cdr3_aa: CASSAEPNTEAFF

d_call: TRBD2
j_call: TRBJ2-1
v_call: TRBV28
clone_size: NA
cdr3_nt: TGTGCCAGCAGTTTACTAGCGGGAAGGGACAATGAGCAGTTCTTC
cdr3_aa: CASSLLAGRDNEQFF

d_call: NA
j_call: TRBJ1-2
v_call: TRBV19
clone_size: NA
cdr3_nt: TGTGCCAGTAGTATCCCCCGACGGCTAAACTATGGGGATGGCTACACCTTC
cdr3_aa: CASSIPRRLNYGDGYTF

d_call: TRBD1
j_call: TRBJ1-3
v_call: TRBV9
clone_size: NA
cdr3_nt: TGTGCCAGCAGCGACAGGGGCTCTGGAAACACCATATATTTT
cdr3_aa: CASSDRGSGNTIYF

d_call: NA
j_call: TRBJ1-3
v_call: TRBV4-1
clone_size: NA
cdr3_nt: TGCGCCAGCAGCCCCCAATCTCTTGACTCTGGAAACACCATATATTTT
cdr3_aa: CASSPQSLDSGNTIYF

d_call: TRBD1
j_call: TRBJ1-1
v_call: TRBV18
clone_size: NA
cdr3_nt: TGTGCCAGCTCACCCATTCCGGGACAGATGAACACTGAAGCTTTCTTT
cdr3_aa: CASSPIPGQMNTEAFF

d_call: TRBD1
j_call: TRBJ2-5
v_call: TRBV28
clone_size: NA
cdr3_nt: TGTGCCAGCAGTATAAGGACAGGGCTTAGAGAGACCCAGTACTTC
cdr3_aa: CASSIRTGLRETQYF

d_call: TRBD2
j_call: TRBJ2-2
v_call: TRBV5-6
clone_size: NA
cdr3_nt: TGTGCCAGCAGCTGGGGACTAGCGGTGACCGGGGAGCTGTTTTTT
cdr3_aa: CASSWGLAVTGELFF

d_call: NA
j_call: TRBJ1-5
v_call: TRBV5-6
clone_size: NA
cdr3_nt: TGTGCCAGCAGCTCGCAGGGATTCAATCAGCCCCAGCATTTT
cdr3_aa: CASSSQGFNQPQHF

d_call: TRBD2
j_call: TRBJ2-3
v_call: TRBV5-4
clone_size: once
cdr3_nt: TGTGCCAGCAGCTGGGGGACTAGCGGCACAGATACGCAGTATTTT
cdr3_aa: CASSWGTSGTDTQYF

d_call: TRBD2
j_call: TRBJ2-5
v_call: TRBV4-2
clone_size: NA
cdr3_nt: TGTGCCAGCAGCCAAGAGACTAGCGGAGGGGGGGAGACCCAGTACTTC
cdr3_aa: CASSQETSGGGETQYF

d_call: NA
j_call: TRBJ2-1
v_call: TRBV7-6
clone_size: NA
cdr3_nt: TGTGCCAGCAGCTTAGAGGTCAACTCGGGCGCAGAGCAGTTCTTC
cdr3_aa: CASSLEVNSGAEQFF

d_call: NA
j_call: TRBJ2-1
v_call: TRBV11-3
clone_size: NA
cdr3_nt: TGTGCCAGCAGCTTAAATTCCGACAATGAGCAGTTCTTC
cdr3_aa: CASSLNSDNEQFF

d_call: NA
j_call: TRBJ1-4
v_call: TRBV5-1
clone_size: NA
cdr3_nt: TGCGCCAGCAGCTTGGGGGTACAGGGTACAACTAATGAAAAACTGTTTTTT
cdr3_aa: CASSLGVQGTTNEKLFF

d_call: TRBD1
j_call: TRBJ1-2
v_call: TRBV4-2
clone_size: NA
cdr3_nt: TGTGCCAGCAGCCCGGGCTCACAGGGGGACTATGGCTACACCTTC
cdr3_aa: CASSPGSQGDYGYTF

d_call: TRBD2
j_call: TRBJ2-1
v_call: TRBV6-2/TRBV6-3
clone_size: NA
cdr3_nt: TGTGCCAGCAGTTACTCGAAGGCGGGAGGCCTCTCCTACAATGAGCAGTTCTTC
cdr3_aa: CASSYSKAGGLSYNEQFF

d_call: NA
j_call: TRBJ2-3
v_call: TRBV3-1/TRBV3-2
clone_size: NA
cdr3_nt: TGTGCCAGCAGCCTTGGAAGGACTGTGGGTACAGATACGCAGTATTTT
cdr3_aa: CASSLGRTVGTDTQYF

d_call: NA
j_call: TRBJ2-1
v_call: TRBV6-5
clone_size: NA
cdr3_nt: TGTGCCAGCAGTTCCTTTACCTACAATGAGCAGTTCTTC
cdr3_aa: CASSSFTYNEQFF

d_call: NA
j_call: TRBJ1-5
v_call: TRBV7-2
clone_size: NA
cdr3_nt: TGTGCCAGCAGCTTATCTCCCGATCGGCAGCCCCAGCATTTT
cdr3_aa: CASSLSPDRQPQHF

d_call: NA
j_call: TRBJ2-2
v_call: TRBV6-5
clone_size: NA
cdr3_nt: TGTGCCAGCAGTTTCCTCACTGGGGGGGAGCTGTTTTTT
cdr3_aa: CASSFLTGGELFF

d_call: NA
j_call: TRBJ2-5
v_call: TRBV4-1
clone_size: NA
cdr3_nt: TGCGCCAGCAGCCAAGCCGCAAGGGAGACCCAGTACTTC
cdr3_aa: CASSQAARETQYF

d_call: NA
j_call: TRBJ2-5
v_call: TRBV5-1
clone_size: NA
cdr3_nt: TGCGCCAGCAGCTTGGGAAGTGTAGGTCGCGAAGAGACCCAGTACTTC
cdr3_aa: CASSLGSVGREETQYF

d_call: NA
j_call: TRBJ2-7
v_call: TRBV6-1
clone_size: NA
cdr3_nt: TGTGCCAGCAGTGAGACCGGGAGAAACGAGCAGTACTTC
cdr3_aa: CASSETGRNEQYF

d_call: TRBD1
j_call: TRBJ2-7
v_call: TRBV3-1/TRBV3-2
clone_size: NA
cdr3_nt: TGTGCCAGCAGCCGACAGGGGGCGGGTGAGCAGTACTTC
cdr3_aa: CASSRQGAGEQYF

d_call: NA
j_call: TRBJ2-1
v_call: TRBV14
clone_size: NA
cdr3_nt: TGTGCCAGCAGCCCCCGACATCCTAATGAGCAGTTCTTC
cdr3_aa: CASSPRHPNEQFF

d_call: NA
j_call: TRBJ2-7
v_call: TRBV30
clone_size: once
cdr3_nt: TGTGCCTGGAGTCTGCCGTTCGGGGCAGCAGGATACGAGCAGTACTTC
cdr3_aa: CAWSLPFGAAGYEQYF

d_call: TRBD1
j_call: TRBJ2-5
v_call: TRBV6-5
clone_size: NA
cdr3_nt: TGTGCCAGCAGGCACAGGGGGCTGGGAGAGACCCAGTACTTC
cdr3_aa: CASRHRGLGETQYF

d_call: TRBD2
j_call: TRBJ2-2
v_call: TRBV25-1
clone_size: once
cdr3_nt: TGTGCCAGCAGTGAATACCGGGAGGGCCGGGAGCTGTTTTTT
cdr3_aa: CASSEYREGRELFF

d_call: NA
j_call: TRBJ2-7
v_call: TRBV9
clone_size: NA
cdr3_nt: TGTGCCAGCAGCGTCGGGGCGGATAGCTCCTACGAGCAGTACTTC
cdr3_aa: CASSVGADSSYEQYF

d_call: NA
j_call: TRBJ1-6
v_call: TRBV11-2
clone_size: NA
cdr3_nt: TGTGCCAGCAGCTTAGACGGCCCCGACGGGGCACCCCTCCACTTT
cdr3_aa: CASSLDGPDGAPLHF

d_call: NA
j_call: TRBJ2-7
v_call: TRBV5-1
clone_size: NA
cdr3_nt: TGCGCCAGCAGCTCCAGGGGTTACGAGCAGTACTTC
cdr3_aa: CASSSRGYEQYF

d_call: NA
j_call: TRBJ2-7
v_call: TRBV30
clone_size: NA
cdr3_nt: TGTGCCTGGAGTGCTTTCCCCCGGCACGAGCAGTACTTC
cdr3_aa: CAWSAFPRHEQYF

d_call: TRBD2
j_call: TRBJ2-5
v_call: TRBV4-1
clone_size: NA
cdr3_nt: TGCGCCAGCAGCCAAGGGGGTCTAGCGGGCATCCAAGAGACCCAGTACTTC
cdr3_aa: CASSQGGLAGIQETQYF

d_call: NA
j_call: TRBJ1-5
v_call: TRBV7-2
clone_size: NA
cdr3_nt: TGTGCCAGCAGCTCCTACAATCAGCCCCAGCATTTT
cdr3_aa: CASSSYNQPQHF

d_call: TRBD2
j_call: TRBJ2-5
v_call: TRBV29-1
clone_size: NA
cdr3_nt: TGCAGCGGGGGGGGTATAGGTGAGACCCAGTACTTC
cdr3_aa: CSGGGIGETQYF

d_call: NA
j_call: TRBJ2-3
v_call: TRBV5-1
clone_size: NA
cdr3_nt: TGCGCCAGCAGCTCTGGGACCGTGAGCACAGATACGCAGTATTTT
cdr3_aa: CASSSGTVSTDTQYF

d_call: NA
j_call: TRBJ2-3
v_call: TRBV5-1
clone_size: NA
cdr3_nt: TGCGCCAGCAGCAAGGACAAGAACGCAGATACGCAGTATTTT
cdr3_aa: CASSKDKNADTQYF

d_call: TRBD1
j_call: TRBJ2-5
v_call: TRBV24-1
clone_size: NA
cdr3_nt: TGTGCCACCAGTGATCCGACAGGGGAGGAGACCCAGTACTTC
cdr3_aa: CATSDPTGEETQYF

d_call: NA
j_call: TRBJ1-1
v_call: TRBV16
clone_size: NA
cdr3_nt: TGTGCCAGCAGCCAATCGCGGGGTGGTGGCACTGAAGCTTTCTTT
cdr3_aa: CASSQSRGGGTEAFF

d_call: TRBD1
j_call: TRBJ1-2
v_call: TRBV19
clone_size: once
cdr3_nt: TGTGCCAGTAGTCCGCACCCCCCTCCGGGGAAGGGACAGGGCTATGGCTACACCTTC
cdr3_aa: CASSPHPPPGKGQGYGYTF